One and the same sample provided the 12 T cell receptor beta chains below, sequenced in a study of CXCR3-negative and CXCR3-positive naive CD8 T cells. Points from the study as a whole: Compared with CXCR3-negative naive cells, CXCR3-positive naive cells showed more hydrophobic TRB CDR3s.

UMI labels and 5' RACE were used to prepare the TRB cDNA libraries. Each CDR3 protein gets one entry in TCRdb, which reprocessed the 5' RACE reads and gives no DNA. Its table records 100,000 to 150,000 distinct CDR3 sequences. These receptors' targets are unknown. Source material: naive CXCR3+ CD8+ T cells from blood. Regarding subset: CD45RO-CCR7+CD27+CD95- naive CD8+ T cells expressing CXCR3 (TNR3+). The origin of the receptors is a human donor in good health. Some clones in this sample may be carry-over from other donors' samples.

V is TRBV7-9 and J is TRBJ2-1; there is no DNA to check the TCRdb D call of TRBD1. There are 15 residues in the CDR3. Looked up from germline, CDR1 is SEHNR and CDR2 is FQNEAQ (reference sequence). The CDR3 here is CASSSDRVPNNEQFF.

V gene TRBV3-1 combines with J gene TRBJ1-6. The CDR3 spans 14 residues. Per germline, CDR1 LGHDT and CDR2 YNNKEL (reference sequence). CDR3: CASSQVFYNSPLHF.

V gene TRBV5-5 combines with J gene TRBJ1-1; TCRdb reports TRBD1, a call that lacks DNA to check it against. Germline lookup yields CDR1 SGHKS and CDR2 YYEKEE (reference sequence). The length of the CDR3 is 14 residues. The CDR3 sequence is CASSSDRGDTEAFF.

The chain carries TRBV4-3 and TRBJ2-7; TCRdb lists TRBD2, though no DNA is available to test this call. CDR1 is LGHNA, CDR2 YSLEER, per germline. The CDR3 is 16 amino acids. CDR3 residues: CASSQERVTSSYEQYF.

The CDR3 sequence is CASSYSEGEVDNEQFF. V is TRBV6-6 and J is TRBJ2-1; the D call of TRBD2 rests on TCRdb alone, since no DNA is present to check it. The germline V gene encodes CDR1 MNHNY and CDR2 SVGAGI (reference sequence). There are 16 residues in the CDR3.

The chain couples TRBV14 to TRBJ1-2. Germline CDR1 SGHDN, CDR2 FVKESK. The CDR3 runs 13 residues. The CDR3 sequence: CASSQAGFYGYTF. Using reference TRBV14 and TRBJ1-2 for the parts outside the CDR3, the full variable domain is EAGVTQFPSHSVIEKGQTVTLRCDPISGHDNLYWYRRVMGKEIKFLLHFVKESKQDESGMPNNRFLAERTGGTYSTLKVQPAELEDSGVYFCASSQAGFYGYTFGSGTRLTVV.

The rearrangement joins TRBV19 to TRBJ1-1. The CDR3 length is 14 residues. Looked up from germline, CDR1 is LNHDA and CDR2 is SQIVND (reference sequence). The CDR3 here is CASSPSDGNTEAFF.

Here the CDR3 reads CSARTLGGRGDEQFF. V gene TRBV20-1 combines with J gene TRBJ2-1; TCRdb's D gene call, TRBD1, goes unchecked for lack of DNA. The CDR3 is made up of 15 amino acids. Germline values: CDR1 DFQATT, CDR2 SNEGSKA (reference sequence).

The V and J genes are TRBV3-1 and TRBJ2-5. This CDR3 has 15 residues. Per the germline V gene, CDR1 is LGHDT and CDR2 is YNNKEL (reference sequence). The CDR3: CASSQDIGNQETQYF.

The rearrangement joins TRBV4-1 to TRBJ1-2; TCRdb lists TRBD1, though no DNA is available to test this call. Germline V gene lookup returns CDR1 MGHRA and CDR2 YSYEKL. The CDR3 is 16 residues long. CDR3 loop: CASSQAGTGFNYGYTF.

The chain is built from TRBV7-7 and TRBJ2-1. CDR3 length: 15 amino acids. The germline V gene has CDR1 SSHAT and CDR2 FNYEAQ (reference sequence). The CDR3 reads CASSPILESYNEQFF.

J is TRBJ2-1 and V is TRBV5-1; TCRdb designates TRBD1, a call that cannot be tested without DNA. Germline values: CDR1 SGHRS, CDR2 YFSETQ. CDR3 length: 15 residues. The CDR3 protein is CASSRASGGPNEQFF.